The next 25 T cell receptor beta chains were all read from a single sample in a study of blood T cells in healthy people across ages. The second PCR ran roughly 7 to 11 cycles with a sample-barcoded 5' primer and J-beta primers. TCRdb reanalysed the 5' RACE reads using MiXCR and keeps one entry per CDR3 protein. The sample yields fewer than 2,000,000 distinct CDR3 sequences, 39% seen once. The specimen was blood. Receptor source: a human donor in good health.

The chain links TRBV20-1 to TRBJ1-2; 7 positions agree with TRBD1. The CDR3 consists of 12 residues. Germline CDR1 is DFQATT and CDR2 is SNEGSKA (reference sequence). V shed 3 bases, J shed 6 bases, and the junction held 4 bases outside the gene matches. The CDR3 is CSASGTDNGYTF. The CDR3 DNA is TGCAGTGCTAGCGGGACAGATAATGGCTACACCTTC.

This chain joins TRBV6-5 and TRBJ2-1; the match to TRBD2 covers 11 bases. The CDR3 is made up of 14 amino acids. V dropped 11 bases and J dropped 9; count of bases not matched to a gene: 12. Germline loops: CDR1 MNHEY, CDR2 SVGAGI. The CDR3 is CAGWYSGGAGEQFF. The CDR3 bases are TGTGCCGGCTGGTATAGCGGGGGGGCCGGTGAGCAGTTCTTC.

There are a few counts of this clonotype. The chain links TRBV7-2 to TRBJ2-5; the D is unclear. V was pared by 4 bases and J by 1 base, with 16 bases between. Germline values: CDR1 SGHTA, CDR2 FQGNSA. The CDR3 covers 16 residues. Here the CDR3 reads CASSSEPAELQETQYF. The CDR3 nucleotides read TGTGCCAGCAGCTCCGAGCCGGCGGAACTCCAAGAGACCCAGTACTTC.

This chain links TRBV5-4 with TRBJ2-7; D perhaps matches TRBD1 (5 bases). Germline lookup yields CDR1 SGHNT and CDR2 YYREEE (reference sequence). V was cut by 5 bases and J by 11 bases, with 17 bases left in between. The CDR3 loop spans 12 amino acids. The CDR3 reads CASRSTQGLEYF. For the CDR3, the DNA is TGTGCCAGCAGGTCGACCCAGGGATTGGAGTACTTC.

The genes are TRBV5-1 and TRBJ2-2; TRBD1 matches 9 bases. The germline V gene has CDR1 SGHRS and CDR2 YFSETQ. The CDR3 length is 15 residues. V trimming: 4 bases; J trimming: 3 bases; junction bases outside the gene matches: 4. This CDR3 is CASSRTGEDTGELFF. The CDR3 DNA sequence: TGCGCCAGCAGCCGGACAGGGGAGGACACCGGGGAGCTGTTTTTT.

V gene TRBV5-1 combines with J gene TRBJ1-1, with D unclear. Germline values: CDR1 SGHRS, CDR2 YFSETQ. V was trimmed by 2 bases and J by 3 bases, leaving 14 bases between them. The CDR3 extends over 15 amino acids. The CDR3 loop is CASSLISGRHTEAFF. The CDR3 nucleotides read TGCGCCAGCAGCTTAATAAGTGGCAGACACACTGAAGCTTTCTTT.

This clonotype was counted between two and nine times. The genes are TRBV30 and TRBJ2-5; tentatively, D is TRBD2 (6 bases). The germline V gene has CDR1 GTSNPN and CDR2 SVGIG (reference sequence). V lost 0 bases, J lost 11 bases, and 10 bases lay in between. The CDR3 spans 11 residues. CDR3 loop: CAWSVLGGQYF. CDR3 nucleotide sequence: TGTGCCTGGAGTGTATTGGGGGGACAGTACTTC.

The gene calls are TRBV28 and TRBJ2-7, with a possible D match to TRBD2 (5 bases). Trimming removed 3 bases at V and 7 bases at J, with 13 bases between. The CDR3 sequence is 13 residues long. Germline values: CDR1 MDHEN, CDR2 SYDVKM. The CDR3 here is CASSFPYEGEQYF. The CDR3 nucleotides read TGTGCCAGCAGTTTCCCCTACGAGGGTGAGCAGTACTTC.

V gene TRBV28 combines with J gene TRBJ1-2, with D unresolved. Germline V CDR1 and CDR2: MDHEN, SYDVKM. The CDR3 is made up of 13 amino acids. Trimming stripped 6 bases from V and 4 bases from J, with 12 bases between. CDR3 bases: TGTGCCAGCAGCCTGGACGTCCGCTATGGCTACACCTTC. It codes for CASSLDVRYGYTF.

This chain uses TRBV7-2 with TRBJ1-1, with D uncertain. This CDR3 has 13 residues. Trimming stripped 8 bases from V and 8 bases from J, with 18 bases between. Looked up from germline, CDR1 is SGHTA and CDR2 is FQGNSA. The CDR3 is CASLPGMDREAFF. The CDR3 nucleotides read TGTGCCAGCCTCCCGGGTATGGATAGGGAAGCTTTCTTT.

The chain employs TRBV5-1 and TRBJ1-1, with D unclear. The CDR3 runs 15 residues. The V and J ends lost 4 bases and 0 bases respectively, with 13 bases between them. Germline loops: CDR1 SGHRS, CDR2 YFSETQ. The CDR3, as DNA: TGCGCCAGCAGCCTTCTCGACTCGTTGAACACTGAAGCTTTCTTT. Its protein product is CASSLLDSLNTEAFF. The full variable domain, rest sourced from reference TRBV5-1 and TRBJ1-1, is KAGVTQTPRYLIKTRGQQVTLSCSPISGHRSVSWYQQTPGQGLQFLFEYFSETQRNKGNFPGRFSGRQFSNSRSEMNVSTLELGDSALYLCASSLLDSLNTEAFFGQGTRLTVV.

This clonotype turned up a few times. This chain links TRBV5-1 with TRBJ2-4, with a tentative D call TRBD2 (5 bases). Per germline, CDR1 SGHRS and CDR2 YFSETQ. CDR3 length: 13 residues. The V end lost 4 bases, the J end lost 13 bases, and 18 bases lay between the germline ends. CDR3 coding DNA: TGCGCCAGCAGCGAACCCCGGACTTCAGAGCAGTACTTC. It encodes CASSEPRTSEQYF.

V gene TRBV29-1 combines with J gene TRBJ2-7; a possible D gene is TRBD2 (5 bases). CDR3 length equals 12 residues. Trimming shortened V by 4 bases and J by 3 bases, and 10 bases separated the two germline ends. Per germline, CDR1 SQVTM and CDR2 ANQGSEA. CDR3 amino acids: CSVAHGDYEQYF. The DNA for the CDR3 is TGCAGCGTTGCTCACGGGGACTACGAGCAGTACTTC.

This chain links TRBV12-3 or TRBV12-4 with TRBJ1-1; D is ambiguous. This CDR3 contains 11 residues. Trimming cost V 7 bases and J 7 bases, with 10 bases left between them. CDR3 sequence (DNA): TGTGCCAGCACCCGGGCCCATGAAGCTTTCTTT. It codes for CASTRAHEAFF.

The V call is TRBV24-1, the J call TRBJ2-1; the match to TRBD2 covers 9 bases. Germline CDR1 reads KGHDR; CDR2 reads SFDVKD. The CDR3 is 14 residues long. Losses at the gene ends were 6 bases for V and 10 bases for J; bases not matched to a gene: 9. The CDR3 region has the DNA TGTGCCACCAGTCGGGGACTAGCATTGCAGGAGCAGTTCTTC. Its translation: CATSRGLALQEQFF.

The genes are TRBV7-9 and TRBJ2-3, with D perhaps TRBD1 or TRBD2 (6 bases each). The CDR3 is made up of 15 amino acids. Deletions cut 2 bases from V and 2 bases from J, with 11 bases between. Per germline, CDR1 SEHNR and CDR2 FQNEAQ (reference sequence). The CDR3 region is CASSLWRGHTDTQYF. The CDR3 bases are TGTGCCAGCAGCTTATGGCGGGGACACACAGATACGCAGTATTTT.

There are a few counts of this clonotype. The chain links TRBV7-3 to TRBJ2-5; 7 nucleotides line up with TRBD2. J lost 4 bases, V lost 4 bases, and 9 bases had no gene match. The CDR3 covers 15 residues. Looked up from germline, CDR1 is SGHTA and CDR2 is FQGTGA. For the CDR3, the DNA is TGTGCCAGCAGCTCCTCCCGACTAGCAGGAGAGACCCAGTACTTC. Translating it yields CASSSSRLAGETQYF.

The chain links TRBV28 to TRBJ2-7, with 8 bases fitting TRBD1. Germline CDR1 reads MDHEN; CDR2 reads SYDVKM. The J segment lost 7 bases and the V segment lost 3 bases, leaving 8 bases of the junction unmatched. The CDR3 contains 14 residues. CDR3 amino acids: CASSFQQGAGEQYF. The CDR3 coding sequence is TGTGCCAGCAGTTTTCAGCAGGGGGCTGGGGAGCAGTACTTC.

The genes are TRBV7-9 and TRBJ2-1, with D tentatively TRBD2 (6 bases). There are 15 residues in the CDR3. Germline CDR1 SEHNR, CDR2 FQNEAQ (reference sequence). V lost 5 bases and J 0 bases, leaving 11 bases between the germline ends. CDR3 sequence (DNA): TGTGCCAGCAGCCGGCGGGGACCCTCCTACAATGAGCAGTTCTTC. It translates to CASSRRGPSYNEQFF. The complete variable domain, with remaining parts taken from reference TRBV7-9 and TRBJ2-1, reads DTGVSQNPRHKITKRGQNVTFRCDPISEHNRLYWYRQTLGQGPEFLTYFQNEAQLEKSRLLSDRFSAERPKGSFSTLEIQRTEQGDSAMYLCASSRRGPSYNEQFFGPGTRLTVL.

This chain connects TRBV5-5 to TRBJ1-4; D is perhaps TRBD1 (5 bases). The CDR3 has 15 amino acids. V lost 0 bases and J 4 bases, leaving 10 bases between the germline ends. Germline-derived CDR1 and CDR2 are SGHKS and YYEKEE (reference sequence). The CDR3 nucleotides read TGTGCCAGCAGCTTGGAACAGGCGCTTAATGAAAAACTGTTTTTT. Its translation is CASSLEQALNEKLFF.

J is TRBJ2-5 and V is TRBV7-9; 10 bases line up with TRBD2. The CDR3 runs to 14 residues. Germline V gene lookup returns CDR1 SEHNR and CDR2 FQNEAQ (reference sequence). V was clipped by 5 bases and J by 4 bases; unmatched bases: 4. CDR3 protein: CASSVWTSGETQYF. For the CDR3, the DNA is TGTGCCAGCAGCGTGTGGACTAGCGGAGAGACCCAGTACTTC.

This clonotype was found a few times. The chain recombines TRBV9 with TRBJ1-1; D is uncertain. The germline gives CDR1 SGDLS, CDR2 YYNGEE. This CDR3 region has 13 residues. V lost 0 bases and J lost 2, with 5 bases in between. The CDR3 is CASSVALNTEAFF. CDR3 in DNA: TGTGCCAGCAGCGTAGCTTTAAACACTGAAGCTTTCTTT. Complete variable domain (other parts from reference TRBV9 and TRBJ1-1): DSGVTQTPKHLITATGQRVTLRCSPRSGDLSVYWYQQSLDQGLQFLIQYYNGEERAKGNILERFSAQQFPDLHSELNLSSLELGDSALYFCASSVALNTEAFFGQGTRLTVV.

The chain employs TRBV24-1 and TRBJ2-5, with TRBD1 matching 10 bases. This CDR3 has 16 residues. J was trimmed by 1 base and V by 4 bases; bases with no gene match: 5. CDR1 and CDR2 (germline): KGHDR, SFDVKD. The CDR3 loop reads CATSERDRGIQETQYF. CDR3 nucleotide sequence: TGTGCCACCAGTGAACGGGACAGGGGAATCCAAGAGACCCAGTACTTC.

This clonotype was picked up a small number of times. The rearrangement links TRBV4-1 to TRBJ1-6, with TRBD1 as a possible D gene (6 bases). CDR3 size: 13 residues. Germline CDR1 is MGHRA and CDR2 is YSYEKL. Trimming removed 4 bases from V and 11 bases from J, with 12 bases in between. CDR3: CASSLGQRAPLHF. CDR3 DNA: TGCGCCAGCAGCCTTGGACAGAGAGCACCCCTCCACTTT.

This clonotype was seen ten or more times. The chain carries TRBV28 and TRBJ2-5; 11 nucleotides align to TRBD2. With 4 bases clipped from V and 7 bases from J, the junction kept 17 bases outside the gene matches. Looked up from germline, CDR1 is MDHEN and CDR2 is SYDVKM. The CDR3 is 18 residues long. The CDR3 spells CASSSVAGGPSGKGTQYF. CDR3 DNA sequence: TGTGCCAGCAGTTCGGTAGCGGGGGGGCCATCGGGCAAAGGGACCCAGTACTTC.